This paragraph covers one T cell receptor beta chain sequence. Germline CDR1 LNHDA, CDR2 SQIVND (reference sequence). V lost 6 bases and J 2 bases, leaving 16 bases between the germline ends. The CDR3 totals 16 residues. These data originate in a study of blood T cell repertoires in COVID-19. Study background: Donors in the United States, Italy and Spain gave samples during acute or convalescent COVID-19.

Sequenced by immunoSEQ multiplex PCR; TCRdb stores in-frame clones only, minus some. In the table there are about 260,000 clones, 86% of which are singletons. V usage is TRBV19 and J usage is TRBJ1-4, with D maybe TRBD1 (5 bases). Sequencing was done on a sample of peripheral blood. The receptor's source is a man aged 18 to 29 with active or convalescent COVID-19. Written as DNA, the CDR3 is TGTGCCAGTAGACCCGACGCAGGGTCTACTAATGAAAAACTGTTTTTT. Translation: CASRPDAGSTNEKLFF. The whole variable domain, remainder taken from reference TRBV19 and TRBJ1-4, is DGGITQSPKYLFRKEGQNVTLSCEQNLNHDAMYWYRQDPGQGLRLIYYSQIVNDFQKGDIAEGYSVSREKKESFPLTVTSAQKNPTAFYLCASRPDAGSTNEKLFFGSGTQLSVL.